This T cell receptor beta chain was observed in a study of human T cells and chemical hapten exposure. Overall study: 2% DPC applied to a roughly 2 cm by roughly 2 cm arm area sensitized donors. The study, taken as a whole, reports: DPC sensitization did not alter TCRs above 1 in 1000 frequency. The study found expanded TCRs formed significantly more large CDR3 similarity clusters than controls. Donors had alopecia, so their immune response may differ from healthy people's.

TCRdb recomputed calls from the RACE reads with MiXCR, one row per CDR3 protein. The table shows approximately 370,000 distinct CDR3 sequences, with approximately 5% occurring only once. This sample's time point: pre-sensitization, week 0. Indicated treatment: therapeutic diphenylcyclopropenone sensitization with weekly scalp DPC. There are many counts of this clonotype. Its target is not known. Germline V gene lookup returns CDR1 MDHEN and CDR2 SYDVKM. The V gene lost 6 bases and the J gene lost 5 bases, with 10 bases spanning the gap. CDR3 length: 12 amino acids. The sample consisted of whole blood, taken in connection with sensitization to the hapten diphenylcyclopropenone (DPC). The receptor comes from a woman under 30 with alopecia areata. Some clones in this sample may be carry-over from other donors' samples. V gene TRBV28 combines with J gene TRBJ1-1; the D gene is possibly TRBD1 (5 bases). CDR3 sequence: CASRPRGTEAFF. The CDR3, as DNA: TGTGCCAGCAGGCCGAGGGGAACTGAAGCTTTCTTT.